This record looks at one T cell receptor beta chain sequence and its context. What it recognizes is unknown. The sample has other DNA sequences that encode this CDR3 too. The deep-level immunoSEQ assay was used. Assay: immunoSEQ multiplex PCR; the TCRdb copy retains only in-frame clones and omits some. The data hold some 650,000 clones, with 95% to 98% observed a single time. This specimen comes from a study of shared clonotypes between healthy human individuals. Study summary: Samples came from a couple of female and a few male donors aged 18 to 49.

This CDR3 is 14 amino acids long. The V gene's germline CDR1 is SGHAT and CDR2 FQNNGV. V was clipped by 4 bases and J by 3 bases, with 9 bases between them. Study observations and caveats: Among a handful of donors, about 5% of naive CD4 clonotypes were found in common.

What was sequenced was naive CD4+ T cells sorted from blood. Subset here: CD45RA+ positively selected. The source of this sequence is a woman in her 30s in good health. The V gene is TRBV11-2, the J gene TRBJ2-2; tentative D call: TRBD1 (5 bases). CDR3 bases: TGTGCCAGCAGCTCCCAGGGATACACCGGGGAGCTGTTTTTT. This codes for CASSSQGYTGELFF.